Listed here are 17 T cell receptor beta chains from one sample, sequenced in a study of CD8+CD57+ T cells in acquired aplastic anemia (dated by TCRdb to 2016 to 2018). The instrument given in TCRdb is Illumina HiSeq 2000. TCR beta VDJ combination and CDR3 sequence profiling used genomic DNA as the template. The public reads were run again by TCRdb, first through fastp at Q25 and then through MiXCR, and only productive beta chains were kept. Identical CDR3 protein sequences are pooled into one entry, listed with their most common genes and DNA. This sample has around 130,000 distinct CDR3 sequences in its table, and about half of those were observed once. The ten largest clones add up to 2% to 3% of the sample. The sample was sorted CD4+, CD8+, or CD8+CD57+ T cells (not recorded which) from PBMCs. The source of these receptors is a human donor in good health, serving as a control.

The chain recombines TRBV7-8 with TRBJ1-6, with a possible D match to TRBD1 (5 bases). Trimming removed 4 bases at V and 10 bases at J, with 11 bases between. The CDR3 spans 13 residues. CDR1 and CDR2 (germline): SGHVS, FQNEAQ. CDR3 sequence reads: CASSYSEGSPLHF. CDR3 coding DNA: TGTGCCAGCAGCTATTCGGAGGGGTCACCCCTCCACTTT.

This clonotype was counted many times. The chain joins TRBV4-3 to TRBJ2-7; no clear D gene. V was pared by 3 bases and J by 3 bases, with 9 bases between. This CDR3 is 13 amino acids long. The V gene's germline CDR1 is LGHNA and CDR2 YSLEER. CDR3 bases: TGCGCCAGCAGCCACCGCACTAACTACGAGCAGTACTTC. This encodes CASSHRTNYEQYF.

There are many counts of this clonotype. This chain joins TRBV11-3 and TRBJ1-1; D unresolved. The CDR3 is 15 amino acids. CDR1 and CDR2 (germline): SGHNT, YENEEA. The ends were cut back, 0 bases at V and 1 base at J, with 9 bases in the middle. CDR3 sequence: CASSLEVLRNTEAFF. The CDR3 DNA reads TGTGCCAGCAGCTTAGAGGTTCTACGGAACACTGAAGCTTTCTTT. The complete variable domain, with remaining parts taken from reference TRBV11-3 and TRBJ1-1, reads EAGVVQSPRYKIIEKKQPVAFWCNPISGHNTLYWYLQNLGQGPELLIRYENEEAVDDSQLPKDRFSAERLKGVDSTLKIQPAELGDSAVYLCASSLEVLRNTEAFFGQGTRLTVV.

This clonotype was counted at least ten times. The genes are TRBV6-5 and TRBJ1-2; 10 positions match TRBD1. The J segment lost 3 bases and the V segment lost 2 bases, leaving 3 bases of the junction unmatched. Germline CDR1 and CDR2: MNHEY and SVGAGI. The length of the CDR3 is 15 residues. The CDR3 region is CASSYGGTGDYGYTF. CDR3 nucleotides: TGTGCCAGCAGTTACGGGGGGACAGGGGACTATGGCTACACCTTC.

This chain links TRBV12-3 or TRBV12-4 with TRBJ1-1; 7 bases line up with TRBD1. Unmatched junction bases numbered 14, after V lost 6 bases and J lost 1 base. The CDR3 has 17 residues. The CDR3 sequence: CASSRKPGGLTNTEAFF. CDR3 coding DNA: TGTGCCAGCAGCCGAAAGCCAGGGGGACTTACGAACACTGAAGCTTTCTTT.

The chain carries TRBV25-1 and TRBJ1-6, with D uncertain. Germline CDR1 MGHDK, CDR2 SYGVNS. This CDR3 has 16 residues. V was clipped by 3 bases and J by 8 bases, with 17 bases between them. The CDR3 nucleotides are TGTGCCAGCAGTGAGCTTCGACTCCTCGGGGATTCACCCCTCCACTTT. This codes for CASSELRLLGDSPLHF.

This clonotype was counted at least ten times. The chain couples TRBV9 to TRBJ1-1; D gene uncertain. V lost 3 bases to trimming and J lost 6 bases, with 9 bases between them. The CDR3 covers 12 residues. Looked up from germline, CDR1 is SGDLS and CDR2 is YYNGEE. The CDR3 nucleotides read TGTGCCAGCAGCGCACCCCCATCTGAAGCTTTCTTT. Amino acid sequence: CASSAPPSEAFF.

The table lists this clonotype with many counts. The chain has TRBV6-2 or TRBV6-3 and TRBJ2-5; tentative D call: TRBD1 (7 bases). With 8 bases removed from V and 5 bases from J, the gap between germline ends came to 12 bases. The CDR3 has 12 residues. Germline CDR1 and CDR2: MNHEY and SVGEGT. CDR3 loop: CASRTGGETQYF. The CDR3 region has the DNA TGTGCCAGCCGGACAGGAGGGGAGACCCAGTACTTC.

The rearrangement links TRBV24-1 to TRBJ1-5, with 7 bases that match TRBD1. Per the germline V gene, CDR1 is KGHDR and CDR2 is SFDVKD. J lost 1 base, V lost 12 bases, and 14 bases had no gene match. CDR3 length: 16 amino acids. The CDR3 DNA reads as TGTGCCCTGGATGTCCCAGGGGGAGAAAGCAATCAGCCCCAGCATTTT. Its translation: CALDVPGGESNQPQHF.

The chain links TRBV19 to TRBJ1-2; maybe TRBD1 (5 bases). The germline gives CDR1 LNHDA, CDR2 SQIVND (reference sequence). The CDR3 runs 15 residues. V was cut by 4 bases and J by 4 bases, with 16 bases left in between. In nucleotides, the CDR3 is TGTGCCAGTAGTAGAACAGGTCCCAGCGGCTATGGCTACACCTTC. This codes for CASSRTGPSGYGYTF.

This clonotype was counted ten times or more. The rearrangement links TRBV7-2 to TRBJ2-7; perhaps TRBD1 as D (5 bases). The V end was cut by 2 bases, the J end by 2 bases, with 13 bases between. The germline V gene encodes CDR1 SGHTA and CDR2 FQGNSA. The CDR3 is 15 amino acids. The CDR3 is CASSLWAGSTYEQYF. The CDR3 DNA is TGTGCCAGCAGCTTATGGGCAGGGTCCACCTACGAGCAGTACTTC.

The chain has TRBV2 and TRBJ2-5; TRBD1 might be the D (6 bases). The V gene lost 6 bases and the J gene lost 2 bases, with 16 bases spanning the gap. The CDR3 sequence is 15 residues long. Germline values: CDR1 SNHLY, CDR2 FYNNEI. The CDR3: CASRADQGKQETQYF. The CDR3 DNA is TGTGCCAGCAGGGCGGACCAGGGGAAACAAGAGACCCAGTACTTC. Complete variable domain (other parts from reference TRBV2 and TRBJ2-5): EPEVTQTPSHQVTQMGQEVILRCVPISNHLYFYWYRQILGQKVEFLVSFYNNEISEKSEIFDDQFSVERPDGSNFTLKIRSTKLEDSAMYFCASRADQGKQETQYFGPGTRLLVL.

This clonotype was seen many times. The CDR3 DNA is TGCAGTGCTAGGGTGGGGGGGGTCAACAATGAGCAGTTCTTC. Translation: CSARVGGVNNEQFF. The chain recombines TRBV20-1 with TRBJ2-1, with 7 nucleotides matching TRBD2. V lost 3 bases to trimming and J lost 5 bases; unmatched junction nucleotides: 7. CDR1 DFQATT and CDR2 SNEGSKA come from the germline V gene (reference sequence). There are 14 residues in the CDR3.

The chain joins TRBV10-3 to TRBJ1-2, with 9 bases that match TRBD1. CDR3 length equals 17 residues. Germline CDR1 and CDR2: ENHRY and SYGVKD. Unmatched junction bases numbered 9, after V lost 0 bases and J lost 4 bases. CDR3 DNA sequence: TGTGCCATCAGTGAGTCTAGGGGACAGGGTTGGAGCTATGGCTACACCTTC. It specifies CAISESRGQGWSYGYTF.

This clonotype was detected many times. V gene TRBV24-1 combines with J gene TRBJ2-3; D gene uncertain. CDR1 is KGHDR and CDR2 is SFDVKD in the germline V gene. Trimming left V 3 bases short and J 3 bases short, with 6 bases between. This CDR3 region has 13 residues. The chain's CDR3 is CATSDAATDTQYF. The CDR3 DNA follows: TGTGCCACCAGTGATGCAGCGACAGATACGCAGTATTTT.

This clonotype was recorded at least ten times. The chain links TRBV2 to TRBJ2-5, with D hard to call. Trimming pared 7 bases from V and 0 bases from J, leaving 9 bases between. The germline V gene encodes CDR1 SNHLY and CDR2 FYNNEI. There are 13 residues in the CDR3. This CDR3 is CASKSDHQETQYF. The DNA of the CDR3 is TGTGCCAGCAAAAGCGACCACCAAGAGACCCAGTACTTC.

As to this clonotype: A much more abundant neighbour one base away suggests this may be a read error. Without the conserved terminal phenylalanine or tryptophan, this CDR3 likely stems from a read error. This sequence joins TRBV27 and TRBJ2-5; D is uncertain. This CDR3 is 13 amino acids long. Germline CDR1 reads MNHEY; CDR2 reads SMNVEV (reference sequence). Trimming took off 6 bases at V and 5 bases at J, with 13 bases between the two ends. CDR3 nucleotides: TGTGCCAGCAGGCCACTAAACCGGGAGACCCAGTACTTA. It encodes CASRPLNRETQYL.